Detailed here is one TCR beta chain. Its specificity is not known. V was clipped by 5 bases and J by 5 bases; unmatched bases: 8. This CDR3 contains 15 residues. Germline CDR1 reads LNHNV; CDR2 reads YYDKDF (reference sequence). This entry belongs to a study of T cell responses to AZD1222 COVID-19 vaccine. Findings and limits, study-wide: Repertoires were obtained solely post-peak T cell response.

Clones were sequenced by immunoSEQ multiplex PCR, and TCRdb holds only the in-frame ones, with some missing. The data hold 95,000 to 150,000 clones, with just over 85% observed a single time. The sequenced sample was peripheral blood, obtained on day 0 of AZD1222 vaccination. This chain links TRBV15 with TRBJ1-4; 7 positions match TRBD1. This sequence was found in an adult in good health. The CDR3 spells CATSPGGRANEKLFF. In DNA, the CDR3 is TGTGCCACCAGCCCAGGGGGGCGAGCGAATGAAAAACTGTTTTTT. The entire variable domain, with the rest obtained from reference TRBV15 and TRBJ1-4, is as follows: DAMVIQNPRYQVTQFGKPVTLSCSQTLNHNVMYWYQQKSSQAPKLLFHYYDKDFNNEADTPDNFQSRRPNTSFCFLDIRSPGLGDTAMYLCATSPGGRANEKLFFGSGTQLSVL.